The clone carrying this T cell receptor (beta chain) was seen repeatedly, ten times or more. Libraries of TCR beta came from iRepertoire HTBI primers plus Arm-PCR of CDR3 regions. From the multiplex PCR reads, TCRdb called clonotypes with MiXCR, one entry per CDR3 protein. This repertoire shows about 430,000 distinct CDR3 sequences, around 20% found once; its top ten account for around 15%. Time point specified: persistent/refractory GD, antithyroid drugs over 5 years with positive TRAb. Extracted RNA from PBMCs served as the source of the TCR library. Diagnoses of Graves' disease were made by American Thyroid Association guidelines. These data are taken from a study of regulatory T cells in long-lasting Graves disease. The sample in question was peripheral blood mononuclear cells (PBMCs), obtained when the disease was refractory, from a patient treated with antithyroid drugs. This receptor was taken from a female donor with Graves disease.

CDR3 bases: TGTGCCAGCATCCTACTAGCGGGAATAAGTCGGTCCTACGAGCAGTACTTC. Its protein is CASILLAGISRSYEQYF. The rearrangement links TRBV6-1 to TRBJ2-7; 10 positions agree with TRBD2. Germline assignment: CDR1 MNHNS and CDR2 SASEGT. With 7 bases clipped from V and 1 base from J, the junction kept 13 bases outside the gene matches. The CDR3 totals 17 residues.